This TCR beta chain comes out of a study of T cell repertoires in cytomegalovirus infection. Study-level information: Matching HLA type and CMV infection were both indicated by public TCR beta signatures.

Germline V gene lookup returns CDR1 MNHNS and CDR2 SASEGT. The CDR3 is 12 residues long. The V end was cut by 6 bases, the J end by 5 bases, with 10 bases between. Notes on this clonotype: Its antigen is undetermined.

Each CDR3 protein gets one entry after TCRdb re-called the reads with MiXCR. The sample contains 600,000 to 800,000 distinct CDR3 sequences, roughly 24% of which appear only once. Study observations and caveats: Cumulative frequency of public TCR beta families picked out carriers of CMV plus the relevant HLA. Within the response measured ex vivo, HLA-C-restricted CMV-specific TCR beta clonotypes were dominant.

The chain uses TRBV6-1 and TRBJ1-2, with D hard to call. The specimen sequenced was CD8+ T cells from PBMCs. The TCR comes from a human donor in good health (CMV status not recorded). Some clones in this sample may be carry-over from other donors' samples. The CDR3 DNA reads as TGTGCCAGCAGATTGACACTTTATGGCTACACCTTC. It encodes CASRLTLYGYTF.